Here is one T cell receptor beta chain with its context. CD45RO-negative cells were positively selected for CCR7, leaving out terminally differentiated effector memory CD45RA+ cells. All donors qualified as healthy HIV-negative adults and had experienced no recent acute infections or vaccinations. V was shortened by 5 bases and J by 0 bases, with 10 bases between the two germline ends. The germline CDR1 and CDR2 sequences are SEHNR and FQNEAQ (reference sequence). The CDR3 spans 14 residues. Generated by immunoSEQ multiplex PCR, the TCRdb table keeps only in-frame clones and is missing some. The data show about 680,000 clones, approximately 90% seen once. The data derive from a study of shared clonotypes between healthy human individuals.

J is TRBJ1-1 and V is TRBV7-9, with D unclear. The clonotype was recovered from a man aged 30 to 45 in good health. Material for sequencing was naive CD8+ T cells sorted from blood. Written as DNA, the CDR3 is TGTGCCAGCAGCATACAGAACATGAACACTGAAGCTTTCTTT. This translates into CASSIQNMNTEAFF.